This TCR beta chain was profiled in a study of Graves' ophthalmopathy and Graves' hyperthyroidism. This clonotype was observed at least ten times. Additional autoimmune diseases, uncontrolled infections, pregnancy or lactation disqualified patients. Amplified TCR beta CDR3 regions were obtained using RNA transcripts as template. Second-round multiplex PCR came after a first-round RT-PCR that employed HTBI primers. TCRdb redid the calling of the multiplex PCR reads with MiXCR, one entry per CDR3 protein. The repertoire has tens of thousands of distinct CDR3 sequences, approximately 50% of them found once; the top ten carry approximately 4.8%. The V and J ends lost 4 bases and 4 bases respectively, with 15 bases between them. The CDR3 contains 14 residues. The germline gives CDR1 SGHTS, CDR2 YDEGEE.

The receptor comes from an adult woman with Graves' ophthalmopathy. The sample was peripheral blood. The V gene is TRBV5-8, the J gene TRBJ2-7, with D possibly being TRBD1 (6 bases). The CDR3: CASSQTQGKYEQYF. The CDR3 nucleotides are TGTGCCAGCAGCCAGACACAGGGAAAGTACGAGCAGTACTTC.